The text below deals with one TCR beta chain. The antigen is undetermined. Those with hyperthyroidism were 18 to 65 years old, newly diagnosed, and ill for under 2 months. Not enrolled were patients with uncontrolled infection, other autoimmune disease, pregnancy or lactation. Clinical symptoms, serum thyroxine and TRAb, thyroid ultrasound and orbital computed tomography were used for the diagnoses. Amplified TCR beta CDR3 regions came from RNA transcripts. The study used the HTBI primer set for a first-round RT-PCR of the TCR CDR3. TCRdb itself ran the multiplex PCR reads through MiXCR, one entry per CDR3 protein. The sample shows 400,000 to 600,000 distinct CDR3 sequences, 20% to 25% of them seen only once. This sample stems from a study of T cells in Graves' hyperthyroidism and ophthalmopathy. Study-wide findings and caveats: A model of 13 V-J features distinguished ophthalmopathy from stable hyperthyroidism.

The V gene's germline CDR1 is MNHNS and CDR2 SASEGT. V lost 6 bases, J lost 6 bases, and 11 bases stayed unmatched. The CDR3 is 14 residues long. Source material: blood. The sequence derives from a man between 18 and 29 years old with Graves' hyperthyroidism. The V and J genes are TRBV6-1 and TRBJ2-7; TRBD1 matches 7 bases. Here the CDR3 reads CASRTDRLTSEQYF. CDR3 coding DNA: TGTGCCAGCAGGACGGACAGGCTCACCTCCGAGCAGTACTTC.